Presented here are 7 T cell receptor beta chains from one specimen sequenced in a study of CD8 T cells in Susac syndrome. Reverse transcription of roughly 0.5 to 1 ug RNA was carried out with random hexamers. TCRdb reanalysed the immunoSEQ multiplex PCR reads using MiXCR and keeps one entry per CDR3 protein. The repertoire holds about 250,000 distinct CDR3 sequences, with about 93% as singletons. Sequencing was carried out using CD4+ T cells from PBMCs. These TCRs come from a human donor with multiple sclerosis.

This clonotype was detected once. This chain connects TRBV4-1 to TRBJ1-1; perhaps TRBD1 as D (5 bases). Germline V gene lookup returns CDR1 MGHRA and CDR2 YSYEKL. The CDR3 contains 13 residues. V was pared by 4 bases and J by 4 bases, with 10 bases between. The CDR3 protein is CASSRARVTEAFF. CDR3 nucleotides: TGCGCCAGCAGCCGCGCCAGGGTCACTGAAGCTTTCTTT.

This clonotype was recorded only once. This chain connects TRBV20-1 to TRBJ1-4; 7 nucleotides line up with TRBD1. Losses at the gene ends were 4 bases for V and 7 bases for J; bases not matched to a gene: 6. CDR3 length equals 13 residues. CDR1 is DFQATT, CDR2 SNEGSKA, per germline (reference sequence). The CDR3 sequence: CSATPGTAEKLFF. CDR3 nucleotide sequence: TGCAGTGCTACGCCCGGGACAGCTGAAAAACTGTTTTTT.

The chain uses TRBV10-3 and TRBJ1-4; no clear D. Per germline, CDR1 ENHRY and CDR2 SYGVKD. The CDR3 is 13 residues long. V lost 4 bases and J lost 0, with 3 bases in between. CDR3 in DNA: TGTGCCATCAGTGTGTCAACTAATGAAAAACTGTTTTTT. Translation: CAISVSTNEKLFF.

V is TRBV5-4 and J is TRBJ2-3, with D hard to call. V was pared by 4 bases and J by 5 bases, with 14 bases between. Germline loops: CDR1 SGHNT, CDR2 YYREEE (reference sequence). This CDR3 contains 14 residues. The chain's CDR3 is CASSPTGQVDTQYF. The CDR3 DNA sequence: TGTGCCAGCAGCCCTACGGGCCAAGTAGATACGCAGTATTTT.

This chain connects TRBV20-1 to TRBJ1-2; 9 bases match TRBD1. Trimming at V came to 5 bases and at J to 3 bases, leaving 7 bases not matched to a gene. CDR1 is DFQATT and CDR2 is SNEGSKA in the germline V gene (reference sequence). The CDR3 runs to 14 residues. For the CDR3, the DNA is TGCAGTGCTGGCTGGACAGGGGTGTACTATGGCTACACCTTC. Its protein product is CSAGWTGVYYGYTF.

The chain joins TRBV6-4 to TRBJ2-1, with TRBD2 as a possible D gene (6 bases). The V gene lost 2 bases and the J gene lost 7 bases, with 9 bases spanning the gap. This CDR3 contains 13 residues. The V gene's germline CDR1 is MRHNA and CDR2 SNTAGT. The CDR3 loop is CASSDRGRNEQFF. The CDR3 DNA reads TGTGCCAGCAGTGACCGGGGGAGGAATGAGCAGTTCTTC.

This clonotype was picked up a small number of times. The chain is built from TRBV5-1 and TRBJ2-6; D is undetermined. The length of the CDR3 is 16 residues. Per germline, CDR1 SGHRS and CDR2 YFSETQ. Between the trimmed V and J ends, which lost 0 bases and 1 base, there was a span of 8 bases. In DNA, the CDR3 is TGCGCCAGCAGCTTGGGCCGGCCATCTGGGGCCAACGTCCTGACTTTC. As protein: CASSLGRPSGANVLTF.